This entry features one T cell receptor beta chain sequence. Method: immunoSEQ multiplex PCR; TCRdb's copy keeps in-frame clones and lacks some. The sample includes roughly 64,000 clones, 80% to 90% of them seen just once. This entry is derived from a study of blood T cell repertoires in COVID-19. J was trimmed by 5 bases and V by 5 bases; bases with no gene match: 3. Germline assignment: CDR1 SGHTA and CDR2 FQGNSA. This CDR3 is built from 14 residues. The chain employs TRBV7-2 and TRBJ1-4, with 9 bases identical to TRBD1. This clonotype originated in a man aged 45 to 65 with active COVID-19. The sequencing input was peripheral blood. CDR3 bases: TGTGCCAGCAGCGGAGACAGGGGGAATGAAAAACTGTTTTTT. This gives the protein CASSGDRGNEKLFF.